Listed below are T cell receptor beta chains from one sample, sequenced in a study of blood T cells in healthy people across ages. Via MiXCR, TCRdb re-called the 5' RACE reads, giving one row per CDR3 protein. The data hold some 1.6 million distinct CDR3 sequences, with roughly 32% observed a single time. Sequencing was carried out using blood. All receptors derive from a woman aged 30 to 39 in good health. Both conserved end residues are part of each CDR3. The D gene is left open where the match is weak. For some rows the clone size is stated as once, few or many, or as a class when expanded; others skip it.

j_call | v_call | clone_size | d_call | cdr3_nt | cdr3_aa
TRBJ2-3 | TRBV7-6 | few | TRBD2 | TGTGCCAGCAGCTTAGGAAGCGGGGGCGCCAAAGATACGCAGTATTTT | CASSLGSGGAKDTQYF
TRBJ2-7 | TRBV5-1 | few | TRBD1 | TGCGCCAGCAGGGCGGACAGGGTTGCCTACGAGCAGTACTTC | CASRADRVAYEQYF
TRBJ2-1 | TRBV20-1 | - | TRBD2 | TGCAGTGCAAGGACTAGCGGGGGGCCCCATGAGCAGTTCTTC | CSARTSGGPHEQFF
TRBJ1-2 | TRBV20-1 | - | - | TGCAGTGCTAAAGCCTACGGCTACACCTTC | CSAKAYGYTF
TRBJ1-5 | TRBV5-5 | few | - | TGTGCCAGCAGCTTGGTCAGGGACAATCAGCCCCAGCATTTT | CASSLVRDNQPQHF
TRBJ1-2 | TRBV24-1 | few | - | TGTGCCACCAGTGCAGGGACCAACTATGGCTACACCTTC | CATSAGTNYGYTF
TRBJ1-2 | TRBV9 | few | TRBD1 | TGTGCCAGCAGCGTCGACCGGACAGGGGGCGCTCGGGCTAACTATGGCTACACCTTC | CASSVDRTGGARANYGYTF
TRBJ1-2 | TRBV30 | - | - | TGTGCCTATACCACAATAGACAGTAACTATGGCTACACCTTC | CAYTTIDSNYGYTF
TRBJ1-2 | TRBV2 | - | - | TGTGCCAGCAGTCCACCGTTAGCATATGGCTACACCTTC | CASSPPLAYGYTF
TRBJ1-1 | TRBV12-3/TRBV12-4 | many | - | TGTGCCAGCAGCCGACAGGCGTACACTGAAGCTTTCTTT | CASSRQAYTEAFF
TRBJ1-5 | TRBV20-1 | - | - | TGCAGTGCTAGAGATAATTCAGGCAATCAGCCCCAGCATTTT | CSARDNSGNQPQHF
TRBJ2-5 | TRBV7-8 | - | TRBD1 | TGTGCCAGCAGCTTTGGCGACAGGGATACTGAGACCCAGTACTTC | CASSFGDRDTETQYF
TRBJ2-2 | TRBV20-1 | - | - | TGCAGTGCTAGAGATCGCTCGAGATTAGCGGTTACGGTAAACACCGGGGAGCTGTTTTTT | CSARDRSRLAVTVNTGELFF
TRBJ2-7 | TRBV2 | - | - | TGTGCCAGCAGTGAAAGGCTGGTGGAGGCTATCCACGAGCAGTACTTC | CASSERLVEAIHEQYF
TRBJ2-7 | TRBV3-1 | - | - | TGTGCCAGCAGCCTAGACTCGTACGTGCAGTACTTC | CASSLDSYVQYF
TRBJ2-5 | TRBV27 | - | TRBD1 | TGTGCCAGCAAAACAGGGGGCTTGGAGGAGACCCAGTACTTC | CASKTGGLEETQYF
TRBJ1-2 | TRBV3-1 | - | - | TGTGCCAGCAGCCGGAGCATACAATTTGCTAACTATGGCTACACCTTC | CASSRSIQFANYGYTF
TRBJ1-1 | TRBV6-5 | - | - | TGTGCCAGCAGCTCAACGACGGGGAACACTGAAGCTTTCTTT | CASSSTTGNTEAFF
TRBJ2-3 | TRBV20-1 | - | - | TGCAGTGCTAGAGATGATAACTTGGATACGCAGTATTTT | CSARDDNLDTQYF
TRBJ2-1 | TRBV7-9 | few | - | TGTGCCAGCAGTTCTCCTGGGGCAGGCAATGAGCAGTTCTTC | CASSSPGAGNEQFF
TRBJ2-1 | TRBV12-3/TRBV12-4 | many | - | TGTGCCAGCAGCGCCCACCAAAAGACCGGATACAATGAGCAGTTCTTC | CASSAHQKTGYNEQFF
TRBJ2-7 | TRBV15 | few | - | TGTGCCACCAGCGGGGGGGCAGGACCCTACGAGCAGTACTTC | CATSGGAGPYEQYF
TRBJ2-3 | TRBV27 | many | - | TGTGCCAGCAGCCTTAACAACGGAGATACGCAGTATTTT | CASSLNNGDTQYF
TRBJ1-2 | TRBV12-3/TRBV12-4 | - | - | TGTGCCAGCAGTCCTGGAACAAAAGCTAACTATGGCTACACCTTC | CASSPGTKANYGYTF
TRBJ1-2 | TRBV5-1 | few | TRBD1 | TGCGCCAGCAGCTTGTTAGGGACAGGCCAACTCTATGGCTACACCTTC | CASSLLGTGQLYGYTF
TRBJ2-5 | TRBV3-1 | many | - | TGTGCCAGCAGCCAAGGACGGAAGGAGACCCAGTACTTC | CASSQGRKETQYF
TRBJ1-2 | TRBV3-1 | - | - | TGTGCCAGCAGCCTAAAAAGGTTACCAGGCTATGGCTACACCTTC | CASSLKRLPGYGYTF
TRBJ2-1 | TRBV6-2/TRBV6-3 | - | - | TGTGCCAGTGAGGGGGACGCGAGGTACAATGAGCAGTTCTTC | CASEGDARYNEQFF
TRBJ2-2 | TRBV29-1 | - | - | TGCAGCGGTGCGCTCTTAACCGGGGAGCTGTTTTTT | CSGALLTGELFF
TRBJ1-1 | TRBV29-1 | - | - | TGCAGCGTTGGGGAGGCCATGAACACTGAAGCTTTCTTT | CSVGEAMNTEAFF
TRBJ2-1 | TRBV20-1 | - | TRBD2 | TGCAGTGCTTTGGGACTAGCGGGGGGACGGAGCTCCTACAATGAGCGGTTCTTC | CSALGLAGGRSSYNERFF
TRBJ2-6 | TRBV4-3 | - | - | TGCGCCAGCAGCCAAGACCGGGGGGCTGGGGCCAACGTCCCGACTTTC | CASSQDRGAGANVPTF
TRBJ1-2 | TRBV10-3 | many | TRBD1 | TGTGCCACAAGACAGGGGGAAGGCTACACCTTC | CATRQGEGYTF
TRBJ1-4 | TRBV6-1 | - | - | TGTGCCAGCCTCGGACAGTTGGATCTGGCTTATGAAAAACTGTTTTTT | CASLGQLDLAYEKLFF
TRBJ1-1 | TRBV12-3/TRBV12-4 | - | - | TGTGCCAGCAGTTTACTGCAGGGGCGTAAGACTGAAGCTTTCTTT | CASSLLQGRKTEAFF
TRBJ2-1 | TRBV7-9 | - | - | TGTGCCAGCAGCTTAGGGCTACAGATCTCCTACAATGAGCAGTTCTTC | CASSLGLQISYNEQFF
TRBJ1-2 | TRBV2 | few | - | TGTGCCAGCAGTGAAGGACTCCTTGATGGCTACACCTTC | CASSEGLLDGYTF
TRBJ2-3 | TRBV12-3/TRBV12-4 | few | TRBD2 | TGTGCCAGCAATCTGCGGGGGGCCCCCACAGATACGCAGTATTTT | CASNLRGAPTDTQYF
TRBJ2-6 | TRBV5-1 | few | - | TGCGCCAGCCGTGATGGGGCTGGGGCCAACGTCCTGACTTTC | CASRDGAGANVLTF
TRBJ1-4 | TRBV3-1 | - | - | TGTGCCAGCAGCCAAGGGTCAGGGATGGCTGAAAAACTGTTTTTT | CASSQGSGMAEKLFF
TRBJ2-5 | TRBV4-1 | many | - | TGCGCCAGCAGCCCCGGACGGGGCCAAGAGACCCAGTACTTC | CASSPGRGQETQYF
TRBJ2-2 | TRBV7-3 | - | - | TGTGCCAGCAGCTCTTGGAACACCGGGGAGCTGTTTTTT | CASSSWNTGELFF
TRBJ2-1 | TRBV15 | - | - | TGTGCCACCAGCATGACCCGTGACTCCTACAATGAGCAGTTCTTC | CATSMTRDSYNEQFF
TRBJ2-1 | TRBV6-5 | - | - | TGTGCCAGCAGACGAGGGACGGACAATGAGCAGTTCTTC | CASRRGTDNEQFF
TRBJ1-2 | TRBV7-9 | few | - | TGTGCCAGCAGCTCGGGCAAGAACTATGGCTACACCTTC | CASSSGKNYGYTF
TRBJ2-7 | TRBV18 | - | - | TGTGCCAGCTCACCACGGCTAGCGAGGGTATACGAGCAGTACTTC | CASSPRLARVYEQYF
TRBJ2-7 | TRBV5-1 | - | - | TGCGCCAGCAGCTTGGATCTCCAGGGAATCCGCTACGAGCAGTACTTC | CASSLDLQGIRYEQYF
TRBJ2-7 | TRBV20-1 | few | TRBD2 | TGCAGTGCGACAAGCGGGGGCCGAGCGCGCGGCGAGCAGTACTTC | CSATSGGRARGEQYF
TRBJ1-2 | TRBV19 | - | - | TGTGCCAGTAGTATTCAGGGGCGCCAACCCTATGGCTACACCTTC | CASSIQGRQPYGYTF